The present entry profiles one T cell receptor beta chain with its context. Its antigen is not known. These data originate in a study of CD8 T cells in ankylosing spondylitis. The TCR beta libraries were generated through quantitative 5'-RACE incorporating molecular barcodes. TCRdb reanalysed the 5' RACE reads using MiXCR and keeps one entry per CDR3 protein. The sample includes nearly 250,000 distinct CDR3 sequences, under 35% of them seen just once. The germline CDR1 and CDR2 sequences are SEHNR and FQNEAQ (reference sequence). Trimming removed 6 bases at V and 1 base at J, with 18 bases between. CDR3 length equals 16 residues. Findings and limits, study-wide: The authors found the disease-linked clones to be CD8+ and relatively rare in peripheral blood. The study identified a TCR beta motif of fewer than 10 highly homologous variants that appeared characteristic of ankylosing spondylitis blood.

Material: blood, either unsorted or a sorted T cell fraction (not recorded which). This chain links TRBV7-9 with TRBJ2-5; D possibly corresponds to TRBD2 (7 bases). This clonotype was obtained from a male donor with ankylosing spondylitis or in good health (not recorded which). CDR3 protein: CASRSRGGGGQETQYF. The CDR3 DNA reads as TGTGCCAGCAGATCCAGGGGTGGCGGGGGCCAAGAGACCCAGTACTTC.